These T cell receptor beta chains were read from a single sample in a study of graft-versus-host responses after intestinal transplantation. Sequenced by immunoSEQ multiplex PCR; TCRdb stores in-frame clones only, minus some. The top ten clones hold 0.4% to 0.55% of a sample with fewer than 130,000 clones, 90% to 95% of them seen once. Their specific antigens are unknown. Source: unstimulated CD8+ T cells sorted from spleen or lymph node cells, taken before intestinal transplant. These receptors came from a human donor who received an intestinal transplant. Both conserved end residues are part of each CDR3. The D gene is left open where the match is weak. Size tells how often a clone was seen (once, few, many) or the class of an expanded clone, and some rows leave it out.

>-|TRBJ2-7|-|TRBV30
TGTGCCTGGAATCGGGGGTCCGACGAGCAGTACTTC
CAWNRGSDEQYF
>once|TRBJ2-7|-|TRBV14
TGTGCCAGCAGCCAAGGATACTCCTACGAGCAGTACTTC
CASSQGYSYEQYF
>-|TRBJ2-1|-|TRBV6-1
TGTGCCAGCGATAGAGACAATGAGCAGTTCTTC
CASDRDNEQFF
>-|TRBJ2-2|-|TRBV5-1
TGCGCCAGCAGCTTGGATGTCGAGCTGTTTTTT
CASSLDVELFF
>-|TRBJ2-5|-|TRBV6-1
TGTGCCAGCAGGCAGAAAGAGACCCAGTACTTC
CASRQKETQYF
>-|TRBJ1-2|-|TRBV6-5
TGTGCCAGCAGTTACTCGATTGGGGGTGAGGGCTACACCTTC
CASSYSIGGEGYTF
>-|TRBJ2-7|-|TRBV7-9
TGTGCCAGCAGCCCCTCGGGAACCTACGAGCAGTACTTC
CASSPSGTYEQYF
>-|TRBJ2-7|TRBD1|TRBV4-2
TGTGCCAGCAGCCAGGGTGGGGACAGGGGGGTATCCTACGAGCAGTACTTC
CASSQGGDRGVSYEQYF
>-|TRBJ2-3|-|TRBV7-6
TGTGCCAGCAGCCTACTCCAAACAGATACGCAGTATTTT
CASSLLQTDTQYF
>-|TRBJ1-2|TRBD1|TRBV27
TGTGCCAGCAGTTTATTGACAGGGGGCAGTGGTGGCTACACCTTC
CASSLLTGGSGGYTF